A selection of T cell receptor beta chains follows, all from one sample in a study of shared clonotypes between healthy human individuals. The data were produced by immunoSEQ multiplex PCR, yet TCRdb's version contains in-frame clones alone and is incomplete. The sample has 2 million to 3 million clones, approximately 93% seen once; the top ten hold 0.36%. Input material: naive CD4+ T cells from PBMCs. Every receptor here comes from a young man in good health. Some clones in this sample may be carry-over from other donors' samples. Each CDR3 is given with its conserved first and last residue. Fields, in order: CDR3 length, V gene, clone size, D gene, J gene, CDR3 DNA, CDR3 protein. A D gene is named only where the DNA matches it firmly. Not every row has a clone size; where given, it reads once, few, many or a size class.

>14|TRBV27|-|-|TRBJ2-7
TGTGCCAGCAGTTTACGAGGGTCTGCCTACGAGCAGTACTTC
CASSLRGSAYEQYF
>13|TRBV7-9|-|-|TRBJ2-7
TGTGCCAGCAGTAACTATCAGGGGTACGAGCAGTACTTC
CASSNYQGYEQYF
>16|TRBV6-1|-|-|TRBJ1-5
TGTGCCAGCAGTGTAACTGGGGGCCTTAGCAATCAGCCCCAGCATTTT
CASSVTGGLSNQPQHF
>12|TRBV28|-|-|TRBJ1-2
TGTGCCAGCAGCCTAACACCCTATGGCTACACCTTC
CASSLTPYGYTF
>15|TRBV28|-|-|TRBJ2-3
TGTGCCAGCAGCCCCGGACAGTTTCGATTTGATACGCAGTATTTT
CASSPGQFRFDTQYF
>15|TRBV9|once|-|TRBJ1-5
TGTGCCAGCAGCGTAGCCCCTCACCCCGATCAGCCCCAGCATTTT
CASSVAPHPDQPQHF
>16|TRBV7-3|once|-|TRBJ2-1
TGTGCCAGCAGCTTAACAAGCGGACTCTCCTACAATGAGCAGTTCTTC
CASSLTSGLSYNEQFF
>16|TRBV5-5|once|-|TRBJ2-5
TGTGCCAGCAGCTTGATGGGGGGAGGATTCGGAGAGACCCAGTACTTC
CASSLMGGGFGETQYF
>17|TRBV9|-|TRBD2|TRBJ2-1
TGTGCCAGCAGCGTCCGGGGGGGTAGCGGCTACTACAATGAGCAGTTCTTC
CASSVRGGSGYYNEQFF
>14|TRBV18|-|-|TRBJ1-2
TGTGCCAGCTCACCCTCCCCGGCTACTTATGGCTACACCTTC
CASSPSPATYGYTF
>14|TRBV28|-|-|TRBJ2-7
TGTGCCAGCTTCGACCGTTTCGGGGCCTACGAGCAGTACTTC
CASFDRFGAYEQYF
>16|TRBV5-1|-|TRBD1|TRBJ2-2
TGCGCCACCCCAAGGGTGCAGGGGGCTACGACCGGGGAGCTGTTTTTT
CATPRVQGATTGELFF
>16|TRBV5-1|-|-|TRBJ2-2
TGCGCCAGCAGCTTGTTTGGGGGTACGGACACCGGGGAGCTGTTTTTT
CASSLFGGTDTGELFF
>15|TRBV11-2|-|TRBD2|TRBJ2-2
TGTGCCAGCACCGGACTAGCGGCTAACACCGGGGAGCTGTTTTTT
CASTGLAANTGELFF
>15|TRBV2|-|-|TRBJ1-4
TGTGCCAGCAGTGAAAACGGAGCAACTAATGAAAAACTGTTTTTT
CASSENGATNEKLFF
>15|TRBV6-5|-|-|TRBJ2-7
TGTGCCAGCAGCCCCTCCCCCAGGGCTACCTACGAGCAGTACTTC
CASSPSPRATYEQYF
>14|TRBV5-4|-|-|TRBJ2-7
TGTGCCAGCAGGGCTGGAGGAAACGAATACGAGCAGTACTTC
CASRAGGNEYEQYF
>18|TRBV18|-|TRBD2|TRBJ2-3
TGTGCCAGCTCACCGAATCCGACTAGCGGGAGGGGCACAGATACGCAGTATTTT
CASSPNPTSGRGTDTQYF
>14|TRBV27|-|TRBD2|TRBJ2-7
TGTGCCAGCAGTTCTAGCGGGAGGGCCCGAGAGCAGTACTTC
CASSSSGRAREQYF
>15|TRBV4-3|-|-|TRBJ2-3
TGCGCCAGCAGCCAAGGTGCGGGTGGGGTAGATACGCAGTATTTT
CASSQGAGGVDTQYF
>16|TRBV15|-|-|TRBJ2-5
TGTGCCACCAGCAGGGGACCGACGGTTCCTGTGGAGACCCAGTACTTC
CATSRGPTVPVETQYF
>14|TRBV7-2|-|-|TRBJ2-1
TGTGCCAGCAGCGCTGGGAGAGGGTACAATGAGCAGTTCTTC
CASSAGRGYNEQFF
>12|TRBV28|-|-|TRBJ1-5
TGTGCCAGCAGTTTATTGCACCAGCCCCAGCATTTT
CASSLLHQPQHF
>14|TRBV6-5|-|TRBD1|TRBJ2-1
TGTGCCAGCAAACGGACAGGGATCGTTCGAAAGCAGTTCTTC
CASKRTGIVRKQFF
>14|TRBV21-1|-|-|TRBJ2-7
TGTGCCAGCGCCGGACTAGCGGGGCAATATGAGCAGTACTTC
CASAGLAGQYEQYF
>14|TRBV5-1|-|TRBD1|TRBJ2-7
TGCGCCAGCAGCCTACAGGGGGCCTCCTACGAGCAGTACTTC
CASSLQGASYEQYF
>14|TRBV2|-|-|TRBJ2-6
TGTGCCAGCAGCGGTAACCCTGGGGCCAACGTCCTGACTTTC
CASSGNPGANVLTF
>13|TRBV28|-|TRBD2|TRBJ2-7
TGTGCCAGCAGTAGCGGGAGCTGGGGCGAGCAGTACTTC
CASSSGSWGEQYF
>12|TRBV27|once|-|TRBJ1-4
TGTGCCAGCAGAAGAAGTGGCGAAAAACTGTTTTTT
CASRRSGEKLFF
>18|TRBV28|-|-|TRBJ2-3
TGTGCCAGCAGTTCGACCCGGGGGGCGTTCTCTAGCACAGATACGCAGTATTTT
CASSSTRGAFSSTDTQYF
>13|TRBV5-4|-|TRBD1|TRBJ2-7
TGTGCCAGCAGCCGGGACAGGGTCTACGAGCAGTACTTC
CASSRDRVYEQYF
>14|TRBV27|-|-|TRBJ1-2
TGTGCCAGCAGTTATCACAGGAGTAACTATGGCTACACCTTC
CASSYHRSNYGYTF
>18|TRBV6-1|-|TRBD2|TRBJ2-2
TGTGCCAGCAGTGGTCGGCTAGCGGGAGGCCCGAACACCGGGGAGCTGTTTTTT
CASSGRLAGGPNTGELFF
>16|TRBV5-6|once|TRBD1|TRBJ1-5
TGTGCCAGCAGCTCGGGTCAGGGGGCAAGCAATCAGCCCCAGCATTTT
CASSSGQGASNQPQHF
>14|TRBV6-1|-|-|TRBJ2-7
TGTGCCAGCAGTGAAGAACCCGGAGCCTACGAGCAGTACTTC
CASSEEPGAYEQYF
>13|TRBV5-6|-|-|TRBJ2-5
TGTGCCAGCAGCTTGGTTTCCCGAGAGACCCAGTACTTC
CASSLVSRETQYF
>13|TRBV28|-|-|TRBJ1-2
TGTGCCAGCAGGACAGGTTTGTCCTATGGCTACACCTTC
CASRTGLSYGYTF
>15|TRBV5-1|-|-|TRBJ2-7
TGCGCCAGCAGTGACGGGACCCTGCGGACCTACGAGCAGTACTTC
CASSDGTLRTYEQYF
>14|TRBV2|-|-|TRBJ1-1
TGTGCCAGCAGTACTGCCGGGGGGGGCACTGAAGCTTTCTTT
CASSTAGGGTEAFF
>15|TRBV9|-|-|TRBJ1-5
TGTGCCAGCAGCGTAGACGGATGGGGGAATCAGCCCCAGCATTTT
CASSVDGWGNQPQHF
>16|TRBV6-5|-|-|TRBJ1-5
TGTGCCAGCAGTTACTCGCGGCAGGGCGGCAATCAGCCCCAGCATTTT
CASSYSRQGGNQPQHF
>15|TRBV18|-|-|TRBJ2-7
TGTGCCAGCTCACCATCGACAGGAGGTTCCTACGAGCAGTACTTC
CASSPSTGGSYEQYF
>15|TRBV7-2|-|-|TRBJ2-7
TGTGCCAGCAGCTTAACCGGAGCAAACTCCTACGAGCAGTACTTC
CASSLTGANSYEQYF
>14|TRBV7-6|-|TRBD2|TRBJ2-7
TGTGCCAGCAGCTTAGGGGGGGGATTCTACGAGCAGTACTTC
CASSLGGGFYEQYF
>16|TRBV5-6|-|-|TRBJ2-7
TGTGCCAGCAGCTTGTGGGGGCGTCTTGAAAACTACGAGCAGTACTTC
CASSLWGRLENYEQYF
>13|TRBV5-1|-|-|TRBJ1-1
TGCGCCAGCAGCCCGGGCCTAAGAACTGAAGCTTTCTTT
CASSPGLRTEAFF